Below, one T cell receptor (beta chain) is given with its context. Its antigen is not known. The CDR3 runs to 15 residues. Trimming stripped 0 bases from V and 8 bases from J, with 17 bases between. CDR1 is DFQATT, CDR2 SNEGSKA, per germline (reference sequence). The data were obtained in a study of T-cell reconstitution after alpha-beta-depleted transplantation in children. Study-wide findings and caveats: By about two months after transplant, alpha-beta T cells reportedly arose from several hundred graft clones that had expanded.

Molecular barcoding with unique molecular identifiers was used for the TCRbeta library. TCRdb reprocessed the PCR reads with MiXCR, giving one entry per CDR3 protein. The sample shows some 440,000 distinct CDR3 sequences, roughly 15% of them seen only once. The input for sequencing was PBMCs, mostly from graft donor cells, taken 360 days after TCRalphabeta/CD19-depleted stem cell transplant. The V and J genes are TRBV20-1 and TRBJ2-1; a weak D match, TRBD1 (8 bases). The receptor was derived from a boy younger than two who had a stem cell transplant for Wiskott-Aldrich syndrome, so the T cells may come from the graft donor. The CDR3 DNA is TGCAGTGCTAGAGATCGAGGACAGGGAGGGTATGAGCAGTTCTTC. It encodes CSARDRGQGGYEQFF.